This T cell receptor beta chain was identified in a study of glioma-infiltrating T cells. About the research overall: WHO grade II oligodendrogliomas or astrocytomas, plus non-recurrent WHO grade IV glioblastomas, were sampled. Regarding the study as a whole: Patients with low tissue-blood divergence carried a signature set of shared blood CDR3 motifs.

Comment on this clonotype: Its antigen is not known. Being one base from a much bigger clone, this may be a read error.

TCR alpha and beta CDR3 regions were amplified from RNA using iRepertoire nested multiplex PCR. Tissue mRNA or PBMC total RNA, roughly 95-400 ng, went into one-step reverse transcription and amplification. Each CDR3 protein gets one entry after TCRdb re-called the multiplex PCR reads with MiXCR. The table includes approximately 400,000 distinct CDR3 sequences, roughly two fifths detected once. CDR3 length equals 13 residues. Germline loops: CDR1 SGHNT, CDR2 YYREEE (reference sequence). Trimming cost V 4 bases and J 2 bases, with 8 bases left between them. The sequencing sample was made of glioma tissue, nonneoplastic brain tissue, or PBMCs (not recorded which). The genes are TRBV5-4 and TRBJ2-3, with a tentative D call TRBD1 (5 bases). The origin of this receptor is a human donor with low-grade glioma or glioblastoma, undergoing nonglioma brain surgery, or in good health (not recorded which). Here the CDR3 DNA reads TGTGCCAGCAGCCCGGACATCACAGATACGCAGTATTTT. Encoded protein: CASSPDITDTQYF.